The subject of this entry is one T cell receptor beta chain. The antigen remains unidentified. Molecular barcoding with unique molecular identifiers was used for the TCRbeta library. MiXCR, applied by TCRdb to the PCR reads, yields one record per CDR3 protein. This repertoire shows approximately 980,000 distinct CDR3 sequences, under 30% found once; its top ten account for 25% to 35%. This sample is drawn from a study of T-cell reconstitution after alpha-beta-depleted transplantation in children. The CDR3 is 14 amino acids. J gave up 6 bases and V 5 bases, and 10 bases lay outside the gene matches. Whole-study results and caveats: T-cell counts and diversity were attributed mostly to newly produced T cells one year after transplant. About two months after transplant, alpha-beta T cells reportedly came from several hundred expanded graft clones.

V usage is TRBV12-3 or TRBV12-4 and J usage is TRBJ2-7, with TRBD2 matching 7 bases. Sequencing was performed on PBMCs, mostly from graft donor cells, taken 360 days after TCRalphabeta/CD19-depleted stem cell transplant. The receptor comes from a boy younger than two who had a stem cell transplant for SCID, so the T cells may come from the graft donor. The chain's CDR3 is CASSASAGGSEQYF. CDR3 coding DNA: TGTGCCAGCAGTGCCTCGGCGGGCGGGAGCGAGCAGTACTTC.